This TCR beta chain comes out of a study of blood T cell repertoires in COVID-19. In this sample, this clone turned up once. The CDR3 runs to 10 residues. V dropped 5 bases and J dropped 7 bases, with 3 bases sitting between them. The V gene's germline CDR1 is SGHVS and CDR2 FQNEAQ. Some clones are missing from TCRdb's copy, which holds only in-frame ones; the method was immunoSEQ multiplex PCR. This table has some 180,000 clones, roughly 91% appearing once. This sequence originates from a man aged 50 to 59 who had recovered from COVID-19. The V call is TRBV7-8, the J call TRBJ2-1; D gene unclear. Sequencing was carried out using peripheral blood. The CDR3 region has the DNA TGTGCCAGCAGCCCGAATGAGCAGTTCTTC. Translation gives CASSPNEQFF.